The T cell receptor beta chain under discussion was sequenced for a study of T cell repertoires and HLA-DP antigens (dated by TCRdb to the late 2010s). Looking at the study overall: An in vitro model of CD4+ T cell alloreactivity against allogeneic HLA-DP presented by transduced HeLa cells was used in the study. The average DNA input was about 230 ng for sorted CD137+CD4+ samples versus about 1,200 ng for pre-culture CD4+ samples. Of the three donors, two were male and one was female, and their ages ranged from the 18-to-29 age band up to the 60-to-69 age band. One alloantigen differed from self by one peptide-binding groove amino acid, whereas the other differed by ten, modelling structurally similar versus dissimilar alloantigens. The full study reports these points: Similar clonality (around 0.41) was observed for sorted CD137+ cells against both alloantigens, and this clonality was much higher than that observed in pre-culture samples (approximately 0.043). Separate analysis of naive and memory CD4+ repertoires was not performed. Average cumulative frequency of clones undetected before culture was approximately 40% against one allele and approximately 55% against the other. The study was limited by having only a few donors, by relying on a non-physiological HeLa antigen-presenting system, and by using total CD4+ responder cells.

The immunoSEQ multiplex PCR, with forward primers for 54 TRBV segments and reverse primers for 13 TRBJ segments, was used to amplify TCRB CDR3 regions. Pre-culture CD4+ samples were sequenced at deep resolution with a target of about 220,000 T cell genomes. Sequencing of the amplicons was done on an Illumina HiSeq System, giving 87 bp reads that spanned the CDR3. The published analysis was carried out like this. PCR and sequencing errors in the reads were corrected, and alignment to IMGT reference sequences was used to define CDR3 regions. Synthetic template pools were used to estimate counts of templates and unique rearrangements. Clonality was computed by subtracting Pielou's evenness from 1. The Daley-Smith estimator was used to estimate richness. Repertoire overlap was measured with Morisita's index. Clones found in cultured samples but undetected in the pre-culture repertoire of the corresponding donor were defined as low-abundance clones. Drawn from immuneACCESS, this table holds only the in-frame rearrangements with V and J called that TCRdb kept. Clones are partly lost; checked studies trace under half to an unresolved V gene and leave the rest unexplained. That table supplies the V and J calls and clone size; D and trimming were determined from the DNA. The sample table records about 73,000 clones; around three quarters of these occur just once. The ten top clones hold roughly 1.5% of the sample.

Untouched CD4+ T cells were isolated from Ficoll-separated PBMC through negative selection with magnetic beads, and an average purity of around 98% was reached. Magnetic beads were used to isolate untouched CD4+ T cells from Ficoll-separated PBMC, giving approximately 98% purity with negligible CD8+ contamination. Peripheral blood mononuclear cells came from the buffy coats of a few healthy blood donors, who served as the study's donors. Each of the three donors was CMV seronegative. The DNeasy Blood & Tissue Kit was used to extract genomic DNA. TCRB sequencing was performed on genomic DNA from sorted CD137+CD4+ cells and pre-culture CD4+ baseline samples from each subject. This clone appeared a single time. Its antigen specificity is not known. Base-call qualities are not available, and no considerably larger clone is one nucleotide away. The CDR3 goes from the cysteine to the phenylalanine over 16 residues. Kept here is only the CDR3 DNA, which spans 48 bases and is read in frame from base 1. At the junction V is shortened by 5 bases and J by 5 bases, with 22 bases in between. Sequences SGHAT (CDR1) and FQNNGV (CDR2) are obtained from the germline V gene.

The receptor comes from a man aged 55 to 70 in good health and CMV-seronegative. The sample consisted of CD4+ T cells from PBMCs. The chain couples TRBV11-2 to TRBJ2-7; the D gene is possibly TRBD1 or TRBD2, with 5 bases matching each. The sequenced DNA: TGTGCCAGCAGCCCGACCCGGGACCGCGGTTTAGACGAGCAGTACTTC. The resulting protein is CASSPTRDRGLDEQYF.